Sequencing of this T cell receptor beta chain was carried out in a study of circulating tumor DNA in untreated peripheral T-cell lymphoma. Overall study findings and caveats: Tumor-specific clonotypes: identified in 70% to 80% of patients, roughly 88% of baseline tissues.

Using immunoSEQ multiplex PCR, the repertoire was profiled, and TCRdb retains in-frame clones only, with some absent. This table has around 1,100 clones, around 81% appearing once. As concerns this clone: Its antigen remains unidentified.

CDR3 length: 13 residues. V dropped 2 bases and J dropped 6 bases, with 9 bases sitting between them. CDR1 is MNHGY, CDR2 SAAAGT, per germline. This tumor tissue came from a pretreatment baseline collection. The clonotype originates from a human donor with peripheral T-cell lymphoma. The sequencing sample was made of tumor tissue. V and J are TRBV6-8 and TRBJ2-3; no clear D gene. CDR3 sequence reads: CASSYAETDTQYF. The CDR3 DNA is TGTGCCAGCAGTTACGCAGAAACGGATACGCAGTATTTT.